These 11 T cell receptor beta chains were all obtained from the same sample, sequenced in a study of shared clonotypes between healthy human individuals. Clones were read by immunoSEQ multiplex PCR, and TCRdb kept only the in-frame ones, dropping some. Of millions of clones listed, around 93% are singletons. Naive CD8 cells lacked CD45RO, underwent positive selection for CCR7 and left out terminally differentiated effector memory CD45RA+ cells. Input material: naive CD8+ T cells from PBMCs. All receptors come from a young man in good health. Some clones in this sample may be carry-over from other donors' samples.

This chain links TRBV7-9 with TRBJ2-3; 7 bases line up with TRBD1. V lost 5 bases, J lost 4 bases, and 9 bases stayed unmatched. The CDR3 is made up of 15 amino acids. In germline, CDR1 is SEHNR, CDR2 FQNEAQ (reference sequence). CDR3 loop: CASSQGVGGADTQYF. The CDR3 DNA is TGTGCCAGCAGCCAGGGGGTTGGGGGAGCAGATACGCAGTATTTT.

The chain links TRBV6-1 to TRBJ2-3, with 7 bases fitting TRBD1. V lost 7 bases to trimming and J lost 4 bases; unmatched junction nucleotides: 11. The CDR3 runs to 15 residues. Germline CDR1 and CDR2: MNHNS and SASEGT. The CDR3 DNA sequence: TGTGCCAGCATGTTCAGACAGGGCCTTCCAGATACGCAGTATTTT. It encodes CASMFRQGLPDTQYF.

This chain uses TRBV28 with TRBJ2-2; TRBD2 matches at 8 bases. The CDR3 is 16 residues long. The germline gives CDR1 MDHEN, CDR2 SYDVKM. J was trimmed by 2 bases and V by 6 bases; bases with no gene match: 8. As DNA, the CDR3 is TGTGCCAGCAGGCCCCTAGCGGGTGCCAACACCGGGGAGCTGTTTTTT. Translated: CASRPLAGANTGELFF.

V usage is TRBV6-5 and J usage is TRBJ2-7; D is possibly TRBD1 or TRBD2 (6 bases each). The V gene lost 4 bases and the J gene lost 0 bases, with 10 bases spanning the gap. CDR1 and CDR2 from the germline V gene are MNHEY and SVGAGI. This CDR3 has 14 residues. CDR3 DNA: TGTGCCAGCAGTTGGGGGGCAGGCTCCTACGAGCAGTACTTC. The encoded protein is CASSWGAGSYEQYF.

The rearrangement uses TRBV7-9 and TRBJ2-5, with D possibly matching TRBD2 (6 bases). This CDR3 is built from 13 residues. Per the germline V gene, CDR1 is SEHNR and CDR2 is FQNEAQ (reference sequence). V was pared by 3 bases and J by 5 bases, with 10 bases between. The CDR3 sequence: CASSFLGGETQYF. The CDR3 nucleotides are TGTGCCAGCAGCTTTCTAGGAGGGGAGACCCAGTACTTC.

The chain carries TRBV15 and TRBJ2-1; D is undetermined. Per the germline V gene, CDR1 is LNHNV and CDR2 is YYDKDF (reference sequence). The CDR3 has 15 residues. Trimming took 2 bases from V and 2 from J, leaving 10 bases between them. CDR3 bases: TGTGCCACCAGCAGACTCGGCGGCCCCTACAATGAGCAGTTCTTC. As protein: CATSRLGGPYNEQFF.

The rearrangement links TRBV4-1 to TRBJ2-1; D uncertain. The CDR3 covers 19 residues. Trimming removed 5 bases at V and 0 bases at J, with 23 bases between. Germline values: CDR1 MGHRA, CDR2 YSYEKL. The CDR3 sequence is CASSFPRAEGLSSYNEQFF. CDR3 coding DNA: TGCGCCAGCAGCTTCCCCCGGGCGGAAGGGCTTAGCTCCTACAATGAGCAGTTCTTC.

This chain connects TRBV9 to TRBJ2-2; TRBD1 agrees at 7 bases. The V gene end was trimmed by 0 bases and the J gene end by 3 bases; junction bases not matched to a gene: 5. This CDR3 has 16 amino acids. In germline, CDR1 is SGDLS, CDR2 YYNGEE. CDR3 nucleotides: TGTGCCAGCAGCGTAGGCATTCAGGGGGACACCGGGGAGCTGTTTTTT. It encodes CASSVGIQGDTGELFF.

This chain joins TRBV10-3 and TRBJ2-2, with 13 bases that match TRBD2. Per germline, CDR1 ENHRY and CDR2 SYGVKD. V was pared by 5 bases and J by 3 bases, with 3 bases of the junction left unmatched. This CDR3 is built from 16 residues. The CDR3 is CAISTGLAGDTGELFF. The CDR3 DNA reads TGTGCCATCAGTACCGGACTAGCGGGAGACACCGGGGAGCTGTTTTTT.

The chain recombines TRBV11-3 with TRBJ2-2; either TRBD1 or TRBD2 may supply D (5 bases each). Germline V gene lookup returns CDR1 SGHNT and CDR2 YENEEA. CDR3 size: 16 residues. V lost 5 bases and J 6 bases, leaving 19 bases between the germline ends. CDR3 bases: TGTGCCAGCAGCCGCCGGGACGCCAGCTTTTCCGGGGAGCTGTTTTTT. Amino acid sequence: CASSRRDASFSGELFF.

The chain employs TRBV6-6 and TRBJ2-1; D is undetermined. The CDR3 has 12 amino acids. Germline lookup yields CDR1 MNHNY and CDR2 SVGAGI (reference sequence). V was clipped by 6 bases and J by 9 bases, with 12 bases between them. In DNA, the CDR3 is TGTGCCAGCAGCCCCGCCTGGGGTGAGCAGTTCTTC. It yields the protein CASSPAWGEQFF.